The 17 T cell receptor beta chains in this list originate from one sample, sequenced in a study of PD-L1 blockade in urothelial cancer (dated 2017 in TCRdb). This sample's time point label indicates: peripheral blood 6 weeks after treatment start. Library generation was performed with the immunoSEQ multiplex PCR assay. This is the immuneACCESS table as TCRdb keeps it, with only in-frame sequences that have V and J called. A part of the clones is gone; compared with another copy, unresolved V genes explain less than half, and the rest is unexplained. Present in this sample are about 120,000 clones, roughly 89% of which were seen just once. Clones ranked in the top ten supply about 1.8% of the sample. The specimen was PBMCs, collected around atezolizumab (anti-PD-L1) treatment. These receptors all stem from a man between 60 and 70 years old with urothelial cancer.

The V call is TRBV5-1, the J call TRBJ1-1, with D maybe TRBD1 (5 bases). Germline V lookup: CDR1 SGHRS, CDR2 YFSETQ. This CDR3 region has 14 residues. V lost 0 bases to trimming and J lost 5 bases, with 11 bases between them. CDR3 nucleotides: TGCGCCAGCAGCTTGGGTGGGGGGGGGACTGAAGCTTTCTTT. Translating it yields CASSLGGGGTEAFF.

This clone came up a few times. V gene TRBV2 combines with J gene TRBJ2-3; D is possibly TRBD2 (6 bases). This CDR3 has 14 amino acids. V was pared by 3 bases and J by 1 base, with 8 bases between. Germline V gene sequence: CDR1 SNHLY, CDR2 FYNNEI. Here the CDR3 DNA reads TGTGCCAGCAGTGATGGCGGGGGCACAGATACGCAGTATTTT. Amino acids: CASSDGGGTDTQYF. Full variable domain (outside the CDR3, taken from reference TRBV2 and TRBJ2-3): EPEVTQTPSHQVTQMGQEVILRCVPISNHLYFYWYRQILGQKVEFLVSFYNNEISEKSEIFDDQFSVERPDGSNFTLKIRSTKLEDSAMYFCASSDGGGTDTQYFGPGTRLTVL.

This clone appeared a single time. This chain connects TRBV19 to TRBJ1-4; TRBD1 is a possible D gene (6 bases). V was pared by 6 bases and J by 0 bases, with 11 bases between. Per the germline V gene, CDR1 is LNHDA and CDR2 is SQIVND (reference sequence). The CDR3 runs 15 residues. The CDR3 loop reads CASRLRGTTNEKLFF. CDR3 sequence (DNA): TGTGCCAGTAGGTTGAGGGGGACAACTAATGAAAAACTGTTTTTT.

This clone was seen more than once but under ten times. The chain is built from TRBV30 and TRBJ2-1, with 10 positions matching TRBD2. Trimming cost V 5 bases and J 7 bases; bases outside gene matches: 8. CDR1 is GTSNPN, CDR2 SVGIG, per germline (reference sequence). The CDR3 runs 14 residues. Here the CDR3 reads CAWFLAGAQNEQFF. CDR3 DNA: TGTGCCTGGTTTCTAGCGGGAGCTCAGAATGAGCAGTTCTTC.

The chain recombines TRBV27 with TRBJ2-1; D is undetermined. The germline V gene encodes CDR1 MNHEY and CDR2 SMNVEV (reference sequence). The CDR3 length is 15 residues. V was clipped by 3 bases and J by 7 bases, with 16 bases between them. CDR3: CASSFLSASGNEQFF. DNA for the CDR3: TGTGCCAGCAGTTTCCTCTCGGCTAGTGGGAATGAGCAGTTCTTC.

The chain carries TRBV30 and TRBJ1-1; D uncertain. The CDR3 is 12 amino acids. The V end lost 2 bases, the J end lost 11 bases, and 15 bases lay between the germline ends. Germline-derived CDR1 and CDR2 are GTSNPN and SVGIG (reference sequence). In DNA form, the CDR3 reads TGTGCCTGGAGTCACACACTCTTGGAGGCTTTCTTT. Protein product: CAWSHTLLEAFF.

The chain links TRBV19 to TRBJ1-1; 9 nucleotides match TRBD1. This CDR3 is built from 14 residues. Germline CDR1 reads LNHDA; CDR2 reads SQIVND (reference sequence). With 6 bases clipped from V and 1 base from J, the junction kept 3 bases outside the gene matches. CDR3 region: CASRETGGNTEAFF. DNA for the CDR3: TGTGCCAGTAGAGAGACAGGGGGGAACACTGAAGCTTTCTTT.

The chain combines TRBV7-6 with TRBJ2-2; D is unclear. The CDR3 extends over 15 amino acids. V shed 2 bases and J shed 0 bases, with 7 bases lying between them. Per the germline V gene, CDR1 is SGHVS and CDR2 is FNYEAQ. The CDR3 DNA reads TGTGCCAGCAGCTTATCTAGTACGAACACCGGGGAGCTGTTTTTT. This translates into CASSLSSTNTGELFF.

As DNA, the CDR3 is TGCGCCAGCAGTGAGTGGGCGGACAGGGGGAATGGCTACACCTTC. Amino acid sequence: CASSEWADRGNGYTF. The rearrangement uses TRBV10-2 and TRBJ1-2, with 10 bases fitting TRBD1. The germline V gene has CDR1 WSHSY and CDR2 SAAADI. V trimming: 1 base; J trimming: 6 bases; junction bases outside the gene matches: 5. CDR3 size: 15 residues.

This chain joins TRBV29-1 and TRBJ2-1; 7 bases line up with TRBD2. The V gene's germline CDR1 is SQVTM and CDR2 ANQGSEA. V gave up 7 bases and J gave up 1 base; unmatched junction bases: 10. The CDR3 contains 15 residues. CDR3 nucleotides: TGCAGCGCTGAGACTCAGCGGGGATCCTACAATGAGCAGTTCTTC. As protein: CSAETQRGSYNEQFF.

The chain employs TRBV25-1 and TRBJ2-5; TRBD2 aligns across 11 bases. The last part of the DNA fits TRBJ2-7 better; the J call may be wrong. The CDR3 contains 16 residues. Germline assignment: CDR1 MGHDK and CDR2 SYGVNS. The CDR3 here is CASSKLNSGTSGEQYF. CDR3 DNA sequence: TGTGCCAGCAGCAAACTCAACTCCGGGACTAGCGGCGAGCAGTACTTC.

V is TRBV11-2 and J is TRBJ2-1; 11 positions agree with TRBD2. Germline lookup yields CDR1 SGHAT and CDR2 FQNNGV. The CDR3 sequence is 16 residues long. The J segment lost 8 bases and the V segment lost 3 bases, leaving 9 bases of the junction unmatched. The CDR3 here is CASSFLSGGAPDEQFF. CDR3 nucleotides: TGTGCCAGCAGCTTCCTTAGCGGGGGGGCCCCGGATGAGCAGTTCTTC.

This chain uses TRBV30 with TRBJ2-6; D is unclear. The V end was cut by 2 bases, the J end by 0 bases, with 8 bases between. The germline V gene encodes CDR1 GTSNPN and CDR2 SVGIG (reference sequence). CDR3 length: 15 amino acids. The CDR3 sequence: CAWSRLSSGANVLTF. CDR3 in DNA: TGTGCCTGGAGTCGACTGAGCTCTGGGGCCAACGTCCTGACTTTC.

The chain combines TRBV9 with TRBJ1-2; no clear D. The CDR3 runs 15 residues. CDR1 SGDLS and CDR2 YYNGEE come from the germline V gene. V was cut by 0 bases and J by 3 bases, with 12 bases left in between. The CDR3 bases are TGTGCCAGCAGCGTAGACCCTGAGAGGGACTATGGCTACACCTTC. It yields the protein CASSVDPERDYGYTF.

The CDR3 reads CASRPTSSTDTQYF. CDR3 DNA: TGCGCCAGCAGGCCTACTAGTTCCACAGATACGCAGTATTTT. The rearrangement uses TRBV5-1 and TRBJ2-3; weak D call: TRBD2 (5 bases). The CDR3 runs to 14 residues. V lost 5 bases, J lost 2 bases, and 12 bases lay in between. Germline values: CDR1 SGHRS, CDR2 YFSETQ.

The rearrangement joins TRBV6-1 to TRBJ1-1; no clear D gene. The length of the CDR3 is 13 residues. The ends were cut back, 1 base at V and 4 bases at J, with 7 bases in the middle. From germline, CDR1 is MNHNS and CDR2 SASEGT. CDR3 region: CASSEVTGTEAFF. DNA of the CDR3: TGTGCCAGCAGTGAAGTGACGGGCACTGAAGCTTTCTTT.

This clone has just one count. V gene TRBV11-2 combines with J gene TRBJ1-2, with no clear D. V lost 0 bases, J lost 8 bases, and 10 bases lay in between. Germline loops: CDR1 SGHAT, CDR2 FQNNGV. The CDR3 contains 13 residues. This CDR3 is CASSLDRRVGYTF. The CDR3 DNA reads as TGTGCCAGCAGCTTAGATAGGAGGGTAGGCTACACCTTC.